This T cell receptor (beta chain) was captured by sequencing in a study of T cells in localized non-small cell lung cancer. Study findings and constraints: Uninvolved adjacent lung had the highest recorded T cell clonality, with tumor below it. When the top 100 tumor clones were examined, a median about 60 of them also appeared in the adjacent lung, which was paired and uninvolved.

V lost 3 bases to trimming and J lost 5 bases; unmatched junction nucleotides: 8. The CDR3 sequence is 16 residues long. Germline V gene lookup returns CDR1 KGHSH and CDR2 LQKENI. This clone was recorded once. Its antigen is as yet unknown. Profiled with immunoSEQ multiplex PCR; TCRdb holds only in-frame clones, not every one. The table records around 40,000 clones, around 88% of them present only once. The chain is built from TRBV18 and TRBJ2-2; TRBD2 matches 8 bases. The starting material was peripheral blood, obtained before any cancer treatment. This receptor was identified in a man aged 35 to 69 with stage I lung adenocarcinoma. CDR3: CASSPSAGGLTGELFF. Written as DNA, the CDR3 is TGTGCCAGCTCACCCAGCGCGGGAGGTCTAACCGGGGAGCTGTTTTTT.